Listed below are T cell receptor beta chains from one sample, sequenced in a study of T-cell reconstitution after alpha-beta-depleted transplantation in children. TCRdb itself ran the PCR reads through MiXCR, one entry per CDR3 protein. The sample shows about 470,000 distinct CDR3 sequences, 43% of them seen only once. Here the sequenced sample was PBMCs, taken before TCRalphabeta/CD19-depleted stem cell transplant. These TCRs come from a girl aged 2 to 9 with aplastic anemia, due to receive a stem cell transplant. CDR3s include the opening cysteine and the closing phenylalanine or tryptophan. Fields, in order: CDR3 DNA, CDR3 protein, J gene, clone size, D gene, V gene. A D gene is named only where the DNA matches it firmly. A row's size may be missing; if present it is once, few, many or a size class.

CDR3 DNA: TGTGCCAGCAGTTTGAGTCGGAAGGATCAGCCCCAGCATTTT; CDR3 protein: CASSLSRKDQPQHF; J gene: TRBJ1-5; clone size: -; D gene: -; V gene: TRBV28
CDR3 DNA: TGTGCCAGCAGCGTAGCGGGAGCGCGCACAGATACGCAGTATTTT; CDR3 protein: CASSVAGARTDTQYF; J gene: TRBJ2-3; clone size: -; D gene: TRBD2; V gene: TRBV6-1
CDR3 DNA: TGCGCCAGCAGCTTGGAGACAGGCTTCAGCGGGGAGCTGTTTTTT; CDR3 protein: CASSLETGFSGELFF; J gene: TRBJ2-2; clone size: -; D gene: -; V gene: TRBV5-1
CDR3 DNA: TGTGCCAGCAGCCCCGGGCACTCTGGGGCCAACGTCCTGACTTTC; CDR3 protein: CASSPGHSGANVLTF; J gene: TRBJ2-6; clone size: -; D gene: -; V gene: TRBV7-6
CDR3 DNA: TGTGCCAGCAGCTCACCAGGAGGCAATGAAAAACTGTTTTTT; CDR3 protein: CASSSPGGNEKLFF; J gene: TRBJ1-4; clone size: few; D gene: -; V gene: TRBV7-9
CDR3 DNA: TGCGCCAGCAGCCAAGATCGGACTAGCGGGAGGGGGGTTACCGGGGAGCTGTTTTTT; CDR3 protein: CASSQDRTSGRGVTGELFF; J gene: TRBJ2-2; clone size: -; D gene: TRBD2; V gene: TRBV4-1
CDR3 DNA: TGCGCCAGCAGCCAAGATTGGGGACTAACTAATGAAAAACTGTTTTTT; CDR3 protein: CASSQDWGLTNEKLFF; J gene: TRBJ1-4; clone size: few; D gene: -; V gene: TRBV4-3
CDR3 DNA: TGCAGCGTGGGTGGGGGGCTGACGACAGATACGCAGTATTTT; CDR3 protein: CSVGGGLTTDTQYF; J gene: TRBJ2-3; clone size: many; D gene: -; V gene: TRBV29-1
CDR3 DNA: TGCGCCAGCAGCTGGAACAGGGGGGGCTACGAGCAGTACTTC; CDR3 protein: CASSWNRGGYEQYF; J gene: TRBJ2-7; clone size: once; D gene: -; V gene: TRBV5-1
CDR3 DNA: TGCAGTGCTAGAGATGAAGGAGGGGGCAGGAGGGCTTTCTTT; CDR3 protein: CSARDEGGGRRAFF; J gene: TRBJ1-1; clone size: many; D gene: TRBD1; V gene: TRBV20-1
CDR3 DNA: TGCAGTGCTAGAGATTTCAACAGAATCAGGCGAACTAACACAGATACGCAGTATTTT; CDR3 protein: CSARDFNRIRRTNTDTQYF; J gene: TRBJ2-3; clone size: -; D gene: -; V gene: TRBV20-1
CDR3 DNA: TGTGCCAGCAGCGTAGATCCAGGGAAAAGATACAATGAGCAGTTCTTC; CDR3 protein: CASSVDPGKRYNEQFF; J gene: TRBJ2-1; clone size: many; D gene: -; V gene: TRBV9
CDR3 DNA: TGTGCCACCAGCAGAGAATCCTGGGAGACCCAGTACTTC; CDR3 protein: CATSRESWETQYF; J gene: TRBJ2-5; clone size: many; D gene: -; V gene: TRBV15
CDR3 DNA: TGCAGTGCTTGGGACAGGGGACAAGAGACCCAGTACTTC; CDR3 protein: CSAWDRGQETQYF; J gene: TRBJ2-5; clone size: -; D gene: TRBD1; V gene: TRBV20-1
CDR3 DNA: TGTGCCAGCACCAACAGGGAGGAAGAGACCCAGTACTTC; CDR3 protein: CASTNREEETQYF; J gene: TRBJ2-5; clone size: once; D gene: -; V gene: TRBV12-3/TRBV12-4
CDR3 DNA: TGTGCCAGCAGCAAACAGCCCTCTGGGGCCAACGTCCTGACTTTC; CDR3 protein: CASSKQPSGANVLTF; J gene: TRBJ2-6; clone size: few; D gene: -; V gene: TRBV7-2
CDR3 DNA: TGTGCCAGCAGCTTAAGCGGGGGGGCCATGGGGGCAGATACGCAGTATTTT; CDR3 protein: CASSLSGGAMGADTQYF; J gene: TRBJ2-3; clone size: -; D gene: TRBD2; V gene: TRBV11-3
CDR3 DNA: TGTGCCAGCAGCGCCGGGACTAGCTCCGGAGATACGCAGTATTTT; CDR3 protein: CASSAGTSSGDTQYF; J gene: TRBJ2-3; clone size: few; D gene: TRBD2; V gene: TRBV5-5
CDR3 DNA: TGTGCCAGCAGGACTAGCGGGAATTCCTACGAGCAGTACTTC; CDR3 protein: CASRTSGNSYEQYF; J gene: TRBJ2-7; clone size: few; D gene: TRBD2; V gene: TRBV2
CDR3 DNA: TGTGCCAGCAGCCCAAACGCCGAATTGGGGACCCAGTACTTC; CDR3 protein: CASSPNAELGTQYF; J gene: TRBJ2-5; clone size: few; D gene: -; V gene: TRBV7-3
CDR3 DNA: TGTGCCAGCAGCTTCCAGGGGACGGCTTTCTTT; CDR3 protein: CASSFQGTAFF; J gene: TRBJ1-1; clone size: -; D gene: -; V gene: TRBV7-9
CDR3 DNA: TGTGCCAGCAGTCCACCGGGACAGGTTAGACAAGAGACCCAGTACTTC; CDR3 protein: CASSPPGQVRQETQYF; J gene: TRBJ2-5; clone size: -; D gene: TRBD1; V gene: TRBV28
CDR3 DNA: TGTGCCAGCAGTTTCTCTCGGGGGGATGAGCAGTTCTTC; CDR3 protein: CASSFSRGDEQFF; J gene: TRBJ2-1; clone size: -; D gene: TRBD2; V gene: TRBV27
CDR3 DNA: TGTGCCAGCAGCCAAAAGGGAAGAACAAAGGAGACCCAGTACTTC; CDR3 protein: CASSQKGRTKETQYF; J gene: TRBJ2-5; clone size: -; D gene: -; V gene: TRBV7-2
CDR3 DNA: TGCAGTGCTAGCGGGAGCACTGATGAGCAGTTCTTC; CDR3 protein: CSASGSTDEQFF; J gene: TRBJ2-1; clone size: -; D gene: -; V gene: TRBV20-1
CDR3 DNA: TGCAGCGTCTCGGAGGGGAGGAACTCCTGGGATACGCAGTATTTT; CDR3 protein: CSVSEGRNSWDTQYF; J gene: TRBJ2-3; clone size: many; D gene: -; V gene: TRBV29-1
CDR3 DNA: TGTGCCAGCAGTGAAGCGTGGGAAACTGAAGCTTTCTTT; CDR3 protein: CASSEAWETEAFF; J gene: TRBJ1-1; clone size: -; D gene: -; V gene: TRBV6-1
CDR3 DNA: TGTGCCAGCAGCCAAGATGGGGGACTAGCGGGACGAAGCTCCTACAATGAGCAGTTCTTC; CDR3 protein: CASSQDGGLAGRSSYNEQFF; J gene: TRBJ2-1; clone size: -; D gene: TRBD2; V gene: TRBV4-2
CDR3 DNA: TGTGCCAGCTGCCAAGCGGCATTTGAAGCTTTCTTT; CDR3 protein: CASCQAAFEAFF; J gene: TRBJ1-1; clone size: -; D gene: -; V gene: TRBV14
CDR3 DNA: TGTGCCAGCAGCCTTAGACTAGCGGGGGCGGCCAAAAACATTCAGTACTTC; CDR3 protein: CASSLRLAGAAKNIQYF; J gene: TRBJ2-4; clone size: once; D gene: TRBD2; V gene: TRBV3-1
CDR3 DNA: TGTGCCAGCAGTGAACCGGACAGAATCACAGATACGCAGTATTTT; CDR3 protein: CASSEPDRITDTQYF; J gene: TRBJ2-3; clone size: -; D gene: -; V gene: TRBV6-1
CDR3 DNA: TGTGCCAGCAGTACCCCTTACAGGTCACCGAACACCGGGGAGCTGTTTTTT; CDR3 protein: CASSTPYRSPNTGELFF; J gene: TRBJ2-2; clone size: -; D gene: -; V gene: TRBV27
CDR3 DNA: TGTGCCAGCAGCACGACTAGCCCCGGATTTTATGAGCAGTTCTTC; CDR3 protein: CASSTTSPGFYEQFF; J gene: TRBJ2-1; clone size: many; D gene: TRBD2; V gene: TRBV27
CDR3 DNA: TGCAGTGCTAACCGCATACAATCCTACAATGAGCAGTTCTTC; CDR3 protein: CSANRIQSYNEQFF; J gene: TRBJ2-1; clone size: -; D gene: -; V gene: TRBV20-1
CDR3 DNA: TGTGCCAGCAGCCCTGTTAGCGGGAGCCCCAGGGTATTGACAGATACGCAGTATTTT; CDR3 protein: CASSPVSGSPRVLTDTQYF; J gene: TRBJ2-3; clone size: many; D gene: TRBD2; V gene: TRBV7-7
CDR3 DNA: TGCGCCAGCAGAGACAGTCGAAGACTAGCGGGAATGGATACGCAGTATTTT; CDR3 protein: CASRDSRRLAGMDTQYF; J gene: TRBJ2-3; clone size: many; D gene: TRBD2; V gene: TRBV5-1
CDR3 DNA: TGTGCCAGCAGTCCTGCAGATCTCGGGAGCACAGATACGCAGTATTTT; CDR3 protein: CASSPADLGSTDTQYF; J gene: TRBJ2-3; clone size: -; D gene: -; V gene: TRBV12-3/TRBV12-4
CDR3 DNA: TGTGCCAGCAGCACTTACTCCTGGACTAGCGGGGGGTACAATGAGCAGTTCTTC; CDR3 protein: CASSTYSWTSGGYNEQFF; J gene: TRBJ2-1; clone size: -; D gene: TRBD2; V gene: TRBV9